This T cell receptor beta chain was sequenced in a study of CD8+ T cells in alopecia areata. Sequencing templates came from extracted RNA that was reverse transcribed into cDNA. Assay used: immunoSEQ multiplex PCR; TCRdb lists only in-frame clones, some missing. This sample has about 200,000 clones, with approximately 67% found just once. The treatment here: oral pan-JAK inhibitor, 5-10 mg twice daily. The specimen comprised CD4+ T cells sorted from blood, sampled between weeks 49 and 50, from a patient treated with tofacitinib. The clonotype comes from a human donor with alopecia areata.

The CDR3 here is CASSPLGGPSRCGYTF. As DNA, the CDR3 is TGCGCCAGCAGTCCGCTAGGGGGGCCGTCCCGGTGTGGCTACACCTTC. This rearrangement joins TRBV23-1 to TRBJ1-2, with a weak D call TRBD1 (6 bases). TRBV23-1 qualifies as an ORF whose function is uncertain. The V gene lost 4 bases and the J gene lost 7 bases, with 22 bases spanning the gap. This CDR3 has 16 amino acids.